This TCR beta chain was sequenced for a study of CD8+CD57+ T cells in acquired aplastic anemia. Whole-study context: The study obtained an average of roughly 3 ug of DNA from sorted CD4+ and CD8+ cells. On average, healthy donors gave 9.5 million to 14 million reads for CD4+ cells.

CDR3 and TCR beta VDJ profiling relied on genomic DNA as the template. Each CDR3 protein is one row after TCRdb ran MiXCR on the reads. This sample yields approximately 380,000 distinct CDR3 sequences, of which 65% to 80% are seen a single time; 3.5% to 4.5% belongs to the top ten. Ten or more counts support this clonotype. Its antigen is as yet unknown. The study, taken as a whole, reports: Patients and controls were not found to differ significantly in CD8+ Simpson's diversity. It was found that roughly 31 CD8+ CDR3 sequences were shared between patients and controls.

Germline lookup yields CDR1 SNHLY and CDR2 FYNNEI. The CDR3 is made up of 14 amino acids. Deletions cut 6 bases from V and 4 bases from J, with 12 bases between. The chain carries TRBV2 and TRBJ1-4, with D unclear. This clonotype was sampled from a human donor in good health, serving as a control. Source material: sorted CD4+, CD8+, or CD8+CD57+ T cells (not recorded which) from PBMCs. CDR3: CASSVGAYNEKLFF. The CDR3, as DNA: TGTGCCAGCAGCGTGGGAGCCTATAATGAAAAACTGTTTTTT.